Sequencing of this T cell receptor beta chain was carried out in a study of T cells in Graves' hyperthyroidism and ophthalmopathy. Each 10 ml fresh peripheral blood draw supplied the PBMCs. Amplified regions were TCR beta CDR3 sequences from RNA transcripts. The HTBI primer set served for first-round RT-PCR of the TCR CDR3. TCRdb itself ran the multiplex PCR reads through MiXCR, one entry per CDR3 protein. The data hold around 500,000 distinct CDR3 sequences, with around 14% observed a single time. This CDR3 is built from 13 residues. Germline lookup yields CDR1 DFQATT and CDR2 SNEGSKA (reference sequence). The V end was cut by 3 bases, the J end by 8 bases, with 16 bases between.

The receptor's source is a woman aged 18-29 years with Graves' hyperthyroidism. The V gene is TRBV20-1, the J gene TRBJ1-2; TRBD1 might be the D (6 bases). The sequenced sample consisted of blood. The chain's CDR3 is CSARGGGRRGYTF. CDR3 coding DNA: TGCAGTGCTAGGGGGGGGGGGCGGAGAGGCTACACCTTC.